This TCR beta chain derives from a study of T cell clonality in common variable immunodeficiency. Findings and caveats of the study: Fewer TCRbeta clones were shared among CVID subjects than controls. CVID subjects showed higher TCRbeta clonality than healthy controls. Fewer deletions and N-nucleotide insertions were reportedly seen in common variable immunodeficiency TCR beta sequences.

Germline trimming cut 2 bases from V and 4 bases from J; bases unmatched to any gene: 7. The CDR3 has 15 residues. Germline loops: CDR1 KGHSH, CDR2 LQKENI. Most patients and controls had Caucasian heritage. This clone was picked up many times. Its specificity is unknown. With the read ending 3 residues before the CDR3 end, the germline J gene is used to fill in that end. Libraries were prepared by immunoSEQ multiplex PCR; TCRdb keeps only in-frame clonotypes and omits some of them. The sample counts roughly 58,000 clones, none seen once; the ten largest own 0.83%. The receptor was derived from a person aged 18 to 75 in good health. The V and J genes are TRBV18 and TRBJ2-7, with TRBD2 identical over 8 bases. The sample taken for sequencing was peripheral blood mononuclear cells. This CDR3 reads CASSPSMRGEYEQYF. Partial CDR3 DNA: TGTGCCAGCTCACCATCGATGCGGGGGGAGTACGAG. The full variable domain, rest sourced from reference TRBV18 and TRBJ2-7, is NAGVMQNPRHLVRRRGQEARLRCSPMKGHSHVYWYRQLPEEGLKFMVYLQKENIIDESGMPKERFSAEFPKEGPSILRIQQVVRGDSAAYFCASSPSMRGEYEQYFGPGTRLTVT.